This T cell receptor (beta chain) emerged from a study of T cells in Graves' hyperthyroidism and ophthalmopathy. RNA transcripts gave rise to amplified TCR beta CDR3 regions. RT-PCR in the first round (using the HTBI primer set) targeted the TCR CDR3. TCRdb reprocessed the multiplex PCR reads via MiXCR and lists one record per CDR3 protein. This sample has about 290,000 distinct CDR3 sequences, with roughly 13% found just once. Notes on this clonotype: Its cognate antigen is unknown. This clone may be a read error of a much larger clone one base away.

Study-wide results and limits: Ophthalmopathy, as predicted by the model, came a median roughly 6.5 months after the prediction. Among clonotypes expanded in thyroid above 0.001, most were also found in blood.

CDR3 length: 17 amino acids. Trimming left V 9 bases short and J 0 bases short, with 20 bases between. Germline V gene data show CDR1 as KGHDR and CDR2 as SFDVKD. Thyroid ultrasound, orbital computed tomography, clinical symptoms, and serum thyroxine and TRAb underpinned diagnoses. This chain uses TRBV24-1 with TRBJ2-1, with D unclear. Sequenced: blood. This clonotype was obtained from a woman aged 35 to 49 with Graves' hyperthyroidism. The DNA for the CDR3 is TGTGCCACCGGTCCCCTACCTAGTGCGAGCTCCTACAATGAGCAGTTCTTC. Amino acids: CATGPLPSASSYNEQFF.